A selection of T cell receptor beta chains follows, all from one sample in a study of blood T cell repertoires in COVID-19. Sequencing was performed with immunoSEQ multiplex PCR; in TCRdb, only in-frame clones are kept and a portion is missing. The repertoire has 20,000 to 25,000 clones, roughly 88% of them found once; the top ten carry roughly a tenth. The sequencing input was peripheral blood. Every receptor here comes from a human donor in a cohort sampled during active COVID-19. The donor label of this sample is uncertain. Each CDR3 is given with its conserved first and last residue. Fields, in order: clone size, J gene, D gene, V gene, CDR3 protein, CDR3 DNA. D genes are given only for firm matches. For some rows the clone size is stated as once, few or many, or as a class when expanded; others skip it.

.,TRBJ1-6,.,TRBV2,CASSPGTRESPLHF,TGTGCCAGCAGTCCCGGGACAAGGGAATCACCCCTCCACTTT
.,TRBJ2-7,.,TRBV29-1,CSYANRVDDEQYF,TGCAGCTACGCGAACAGGGTAGACGACGAGCAGTACTTC
.,TRBJ2-7,.,TRBV7-3,CASSLTRQSGQYF,TGTGCCAGCAGCTTAACCAGACAGTCGGGGCAGTACTTC
.,TRBJ2-1,.,TRBV5-1,CASSTGAYNEQFF,TGCGCCAGCAGCACCGGGGCCTACAATGAGCAGTTCTTC
.,TRBJ2-1,TRBD2,TRBV7-2,CASSLEREGEQFF,TGTGCCAGCAGCTTAGAGCGGGAGGGTGAGCAGTTCTTC
few,TRBJ1-6,.,TRBV27,CASSFGTGSPLHF,TGTGCCAGCAGTTTCGGGACTGGTTCACCCCTCCACTTT
.,TRBJ2-1,TRBD2,TRBV25-1,CASSEKVASGSSYNEQFF,TGTGCCAGCAGTGAAAAGGTGGCTAGCGGGAGCTCCTACAATGAGCAGTTCTTC
.,TRBJ2-7,.,TRBV3-1/TRBV3-2,CASSSSGGARYEQYF,TGTGCCAGCAGCTCATCCGGGGGAGCCCGCTACGAGCAGTACTTC
once,TRBJ2-1,.,TRBV21-1,CASKNGRQGGYYNEQFF,TGTGCCAGCAAGAACGGACGCCAGGGAGGTTACTACAATGAGCAGTTCTTC
.,TRBJ1-5,.,TRBV28,CASSLPDSYSNQPQHF,TGTGCCAGCAGTTTACCGGACAGTTATAGCAATCAGCCCCAGCATTTT
.,TRBJ2-3,TRBD2,TRBV5-4,CASSTGTSGRGGTDTQYF,TGTGCCAGCAGCACCGGGACTAGCGGGAGGGGGGGCACAGATACGCAGTATTTT
.,TRBJ2-4,TRBD2,TRBV5-1,CASSTGEGGNIQYF,TGCGCCAGCAGCACCGGGGAGGGCGGGAACATTCAGTACTTC
.,TRBJ2-1,.,TRBV28,CASLAPSSYNEQFF,TGTGCCAGTCTGGCACCCAGCTCCTACAATGAGCAGTTCTTC
.,TRBJ2-1,.,TRBV7-3,CASSPVASSYNEQFF,TGTGCCAGCAGCCCCGTAGCGTCCTCCTACAATGAGCAGTTCTTC
.,TRBJ2-5,TRBD2,TRBV28,CASSLGDYMGETQYF,TGTGCCAGCAGTTTAGGGGACTACATGGGAGAGACCCAGTACTTC
.,TRBJ2-7,TRBD2,TRBV7-6,CASSLQASGIHEQYF,TGTGCCAGCAGCTTACAGGCTAGCGGGATCCACGAGCAGTACTTC
.,TRBJ2-5,TRBD2,TRBV5-1,CASTDPAGEETQYF,TGCGCCAGCACCGACCCTGCGGGGGAAGAGACCCAGTACTTC
.,TRBJ2-1,TRBD1,TRBV5-1,CASSLGTGGGNEQFF,TGCGCCAGCAGCTTGGGGACAGGGGGCGGGAATGAGCAGTTCTTC
.,TRBJ1-6,TRBD1,TRBV5-1,CASSRSGQGDSPLHF,TGCGCCAGCAGCCGAAGCGGACAGGGGGACTCACCCCTCCACTTT
.,TRBJ1-5,TRBD1,TRBV10-2,CASRGTGGINQPQHF,TGCGCCAGCAGGGGTACAGGGGGGATCAATCAGCCCCAGCATTTT
few,TRBJ2-2,TRBD2,TRBV11-1,CASSIWRGGAGELFF,TGTGCCAGCAGCATTTGGCGGGGAGGGGCCGGGGAGCTGTTTTTT
.,TRBJ2-1,TRBD2,TRBV5-1,CASSLALAGEGEQFF,TGCGCCAGCAGCTTGGCCCTTGCGGGAGAGGGTGAGCAGTTCTTC
.,TRBJ1-2,.,TRBV19,CASSQVSNYGYTF,TGTGCCAGTAGTCAGGTTTCTAACTATGGCTACACCTTC
.,TRBJ2-1,.,TRBV7-2,CASSPGLIFSYNEQFF,TGTGCCAGCAGCCCGGGACTTATTTTCTCCTACAATGAGCAGTTCTTC
.,TRBJ2-4,.,TRBV16,CASSQEGNIQYF,TGTGCCAGCAGCCAAGAGGGAAACATTCAGTACTTC
.,TRBJ2-2,TRBD1,TRBV7-6,CASSLDRGENTGELFF,TGTGCCAGCAGCCTAGACAGGGGAGAGAACACCGGGGAGCTGTTTTTT
.,TRBJ1-2,TRBD1,TRBV7-9,CASSLDLGGQYYGYTF,TGTGCCAGCAGCTTAGATTTAGGGGGACAGTACTATGGCTACACCTTC
.,TRBJ2-7,TRBD2,TRBV30,CAWTPGGTYEQYF,TGTGCCTGGACCCCCGGGGGGACCTACGAGCAGTACTTC
.,TRBJ2-2,.,TRBV5-1,CASSSRYRTGELFF,TGCGCCAGCAGCTCAAGATACAGGACCGGGGAGCTGTTTTTT
.,TRBJ2-1,TRBD1,TRBV28,CASTGQVYNEQFF,TGTGCCAGCACGGGACAGGTATACAATGAGCAGTTCTTC
.,TRBJ1-1,TRBD1,TRBV20-1,CSAKDRVEAFF,TGCAGTGCTAAGGACAGGGTTGAAGCTTTCTTT
.,TRBJ2-7,TRBD2,TRBV6-5,CASFGSGRFEQYF,TGTGCCAGCTTTGGTAGCGGGAGGTTCGAGCAGTACTTC
.,TRBJ1-2,.,TRBV27,CASSLKLGGTPNYGYTF,TGTGCCAGCAGTTTAAAACTTGGGGGGACCCCTAACTATGGCTACACCTTC
few,TRBJ1-1,.,TRBV6-1,CASSELGADTEAFF,TGTGCCAGCAGTGAACTGGGGGCAGACACTGAAGCTTTCTTT
.,TRBJ2-1,TRBD2,TRBV10-3,CAISGLAGFNEQFF,TGTGCCATCAGCGGACTAGCGGGATTCAATGAGCAGTTCTTC
.,TRBJ1-2,TRBD1,TRBV28,CASSRDSTYGYTF,TGTGCCAGCAGCCGGGACAGCACCTATGGCTACACCTTC
.,TRBJ1-2,.,TRBV4-2,CASSQGQAPNYGYTF,TGTGCCAGCAGCCAAGGACAGGCCCCTAACTATGGCTACACCTTC